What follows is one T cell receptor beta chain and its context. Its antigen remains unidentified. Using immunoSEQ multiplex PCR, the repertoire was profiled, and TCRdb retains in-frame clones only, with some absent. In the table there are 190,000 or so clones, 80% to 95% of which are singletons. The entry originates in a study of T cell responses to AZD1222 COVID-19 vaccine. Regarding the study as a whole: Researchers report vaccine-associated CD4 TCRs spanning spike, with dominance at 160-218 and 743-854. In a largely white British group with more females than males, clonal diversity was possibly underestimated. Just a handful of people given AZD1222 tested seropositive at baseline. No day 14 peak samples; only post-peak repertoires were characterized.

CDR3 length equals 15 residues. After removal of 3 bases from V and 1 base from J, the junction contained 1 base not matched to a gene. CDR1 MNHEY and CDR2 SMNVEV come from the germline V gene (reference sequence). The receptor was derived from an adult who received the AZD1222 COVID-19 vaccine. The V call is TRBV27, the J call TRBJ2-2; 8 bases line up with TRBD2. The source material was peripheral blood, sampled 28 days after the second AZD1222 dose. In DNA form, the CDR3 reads TGTGCCAGCAGTTTTAGCGGGGTGAACACCGGGGAGCTGTTTTTT. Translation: CASSFSGVNTGELFF.